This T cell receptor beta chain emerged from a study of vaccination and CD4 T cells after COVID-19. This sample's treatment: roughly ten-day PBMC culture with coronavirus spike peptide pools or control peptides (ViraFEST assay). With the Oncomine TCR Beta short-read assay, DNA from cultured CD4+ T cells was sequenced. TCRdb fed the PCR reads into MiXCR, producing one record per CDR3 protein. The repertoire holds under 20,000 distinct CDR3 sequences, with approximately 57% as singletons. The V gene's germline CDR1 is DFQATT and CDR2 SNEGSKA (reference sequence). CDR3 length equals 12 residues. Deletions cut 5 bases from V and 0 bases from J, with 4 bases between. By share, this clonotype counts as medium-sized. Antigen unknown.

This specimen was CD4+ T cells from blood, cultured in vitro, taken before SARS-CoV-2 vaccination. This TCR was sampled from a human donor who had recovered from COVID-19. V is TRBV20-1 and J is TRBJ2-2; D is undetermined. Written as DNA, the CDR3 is TGCAGTGCTGCTACGAACACCGGGGAGCTGTTTTTT. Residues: CSAATNTGELFF.